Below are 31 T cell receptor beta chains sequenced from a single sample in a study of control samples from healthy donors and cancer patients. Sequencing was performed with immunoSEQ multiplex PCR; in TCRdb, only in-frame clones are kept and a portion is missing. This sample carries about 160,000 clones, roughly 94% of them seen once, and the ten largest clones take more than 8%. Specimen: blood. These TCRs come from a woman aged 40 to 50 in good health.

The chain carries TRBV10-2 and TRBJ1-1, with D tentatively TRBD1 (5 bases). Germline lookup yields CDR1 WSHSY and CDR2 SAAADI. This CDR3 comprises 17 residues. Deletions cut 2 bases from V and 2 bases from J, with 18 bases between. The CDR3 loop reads CASSEVEGWIGNTEAFF. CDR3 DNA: TGCGCCAGCAGTGAGGTGGAGGGGTGGATTGGAAACACTGAAGCTTTCTTT.

Here the CDR3 DNA reads TGTGCCAGCAGCTTAGCCGACATATACAATGAGCAGTTCTTC. Its protein is CASSLADIYNEQFF. The chain combines TRBV13 with TRBJ2-1; D is unclear. This CDR3 contains 14 residues. V was pared by 1 base and J by 4 bases, with 8 bases between. CDR1 and CDR2 from the germline V gene are PRHDT and FYEKMQ (reference sequence). Full variable domain (remainder filled in from reference TRBV13 and TRBJ2-1): AAGVIQSPRHLIKEKRETATLKCYPIPRHDTVYWYQQGPGQDPQFLISFYEKMQSDKGSIPDRFSAQQFSDYHSELNMSSLELGDSALYFCASSLADIYNEQFFGPGTRLTVL.

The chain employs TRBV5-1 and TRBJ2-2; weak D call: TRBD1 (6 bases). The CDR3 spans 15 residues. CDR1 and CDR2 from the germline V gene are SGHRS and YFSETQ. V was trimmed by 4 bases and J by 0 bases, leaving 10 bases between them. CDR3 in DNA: TGCGCCAGCAGCATGGACAGTCCGAACACCGGGGAGCTGTTTTTT. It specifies CASSMDSPNTGELFF. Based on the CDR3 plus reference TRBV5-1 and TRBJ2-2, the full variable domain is KAGVTQTPRYLIKTRGQQVTLSCSPISGHRSVSWYQQTPGQGLQFLFEYFSETQRNKGNFPGRFSGRQFSNSRSEMNVSTLELGDSALYLCASSMDSPNTGELFFGEGSRLTVL.

DNA for the CDR3: TGTGCCAGCAGCCAAATTATGGGGAACACTGAAGCTTTCTTT. Protein sequence: CASSQIMGNTEAFF. The chain joins TRBV3-1 (or the pseudogene TRBV3-2) to TRBJ1-1; D not resolved. V gave up 2 bases and J gave up 1 base, with 8 bases separating them. The CDR3 runs to 14 residues. The germline V gene has CDR1 LGHDT and CDR2 YNNKEL (reference sequence).

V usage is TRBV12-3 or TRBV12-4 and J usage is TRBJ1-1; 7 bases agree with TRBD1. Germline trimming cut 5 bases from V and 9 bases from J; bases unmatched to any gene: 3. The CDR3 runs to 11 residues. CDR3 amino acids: CASSRDSQAFF. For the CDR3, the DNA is TGTGCCAGCAGTCGGGACAGCCAAGCTTTCTTT.

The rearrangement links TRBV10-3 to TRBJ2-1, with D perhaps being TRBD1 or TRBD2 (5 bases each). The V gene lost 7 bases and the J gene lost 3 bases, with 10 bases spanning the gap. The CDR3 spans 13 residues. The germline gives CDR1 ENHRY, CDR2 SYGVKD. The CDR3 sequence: CAITGTDYNEQFF. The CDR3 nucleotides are TGTGCCATCACTGGGACGGACTACAATGAGCAGTTCTTC.

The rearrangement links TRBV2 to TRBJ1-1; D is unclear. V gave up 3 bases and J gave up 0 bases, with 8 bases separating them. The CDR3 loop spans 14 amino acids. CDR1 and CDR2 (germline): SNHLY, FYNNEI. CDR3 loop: CASSDRTMNTEAFF. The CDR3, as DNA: TGTGCCAGCAGTGACAGGACCATGAACACTGAAGCTTTCTTT. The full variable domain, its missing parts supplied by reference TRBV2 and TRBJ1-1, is EPEVTQTPSHQVTQMGQEVILRCVPISNHLYFYWYRQILGQKVEFLVSFYNNEISEKSEIFDDQFSVERPDGSNFTLKIRSTKLEDSAMYFCASSDRTMNTEAFFGQGTRLTVV.

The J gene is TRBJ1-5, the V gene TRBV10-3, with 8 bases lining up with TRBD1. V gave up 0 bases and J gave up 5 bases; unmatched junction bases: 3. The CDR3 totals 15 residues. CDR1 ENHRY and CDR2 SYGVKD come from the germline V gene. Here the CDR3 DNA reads TGTGCCATCAGTGAGTCGGGCAGGGGGCATCAGCCCCAGCATTTT. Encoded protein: CAISESGRGHQPQHF.

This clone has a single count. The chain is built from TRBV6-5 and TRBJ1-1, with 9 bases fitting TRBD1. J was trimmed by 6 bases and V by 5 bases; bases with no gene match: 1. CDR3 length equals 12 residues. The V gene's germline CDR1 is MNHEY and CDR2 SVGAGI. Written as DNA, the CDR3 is TGTGCCAGCAGTCGGACAGGGGCTGAAGCTTTCTTT. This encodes CASSRTGAEAFF.

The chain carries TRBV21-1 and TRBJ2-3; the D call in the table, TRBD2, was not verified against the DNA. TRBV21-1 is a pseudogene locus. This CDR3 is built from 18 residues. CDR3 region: CASSSPRTSGPSTDTQYF. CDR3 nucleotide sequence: TGTGCCAGCAGCAGCCCGAGGACTAGCGGGCCAAGCACAGATACGCAGTATTTT.

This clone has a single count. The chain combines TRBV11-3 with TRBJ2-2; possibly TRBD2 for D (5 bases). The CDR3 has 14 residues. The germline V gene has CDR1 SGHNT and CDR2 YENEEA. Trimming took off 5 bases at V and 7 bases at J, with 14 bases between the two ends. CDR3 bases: TGTGCCAGCAGCCAGACGAGGGCTGGCGGGGAGCTGTTTTTT. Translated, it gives CASSQTRAGGELFF.

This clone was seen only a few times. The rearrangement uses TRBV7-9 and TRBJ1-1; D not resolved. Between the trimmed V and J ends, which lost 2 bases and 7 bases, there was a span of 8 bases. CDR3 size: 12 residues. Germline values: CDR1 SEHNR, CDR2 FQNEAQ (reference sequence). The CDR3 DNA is TGTGCCAGCAGCTTACAGGCTAGTGAAGCTTTCTTT. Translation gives CASSLQASEAFF. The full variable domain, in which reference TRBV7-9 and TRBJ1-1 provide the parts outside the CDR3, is DTGVSQNPRHKITKRGQNVTFRCDPISEHNRLYWYRQTLGQGPEFLTYFQNEAQLEKSRLLSDRFSAERPKGSFSTLEIQRTEQGDSAMYLCASSLQASEAFFGQGTRLTVV.

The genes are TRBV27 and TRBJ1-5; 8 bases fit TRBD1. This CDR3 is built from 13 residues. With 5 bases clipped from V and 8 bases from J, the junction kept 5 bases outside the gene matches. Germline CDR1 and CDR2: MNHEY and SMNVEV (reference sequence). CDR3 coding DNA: TGTGCCAGCAGTCGGACAGGGCGGGAGCCCCAGCATTTT. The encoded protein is CASSRTGREPQHF.

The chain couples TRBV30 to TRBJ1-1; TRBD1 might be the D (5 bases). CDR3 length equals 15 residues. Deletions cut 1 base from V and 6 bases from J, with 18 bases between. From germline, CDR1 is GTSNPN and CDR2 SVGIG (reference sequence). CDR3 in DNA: TGTGCCTGGAGTGGATCGACAGAGATTGAGGCTGAAGCTTTCTTT. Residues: CAWSGSTEIEAEAFF.

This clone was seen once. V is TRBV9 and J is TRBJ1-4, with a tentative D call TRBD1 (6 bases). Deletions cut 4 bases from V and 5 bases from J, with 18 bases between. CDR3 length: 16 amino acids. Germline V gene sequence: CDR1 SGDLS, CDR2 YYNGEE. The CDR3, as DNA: TGTGCCAGCAGCCCTCAACCCGGGACAAAAAATGAAAAACTGTTTTTT. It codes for CASSPQPGTKNEKLFF. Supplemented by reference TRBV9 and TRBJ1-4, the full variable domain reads DSGVTQTPKHLITATGQRVTLRCSPRSGDLSVYWYQQSLDQGLQFLIQYYNGEERAKGNILERFSAQQFPDLHSELNLSSLELGDSALYFCASSPQPGTKNEKLFFGSGTQLSVL.

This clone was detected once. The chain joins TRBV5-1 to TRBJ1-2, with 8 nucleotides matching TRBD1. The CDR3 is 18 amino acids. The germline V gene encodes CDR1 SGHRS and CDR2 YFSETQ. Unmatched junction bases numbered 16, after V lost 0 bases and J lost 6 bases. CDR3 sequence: CASSLVWVGQGASDGYTF. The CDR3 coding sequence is TGCGCCAGCAGCTTGGTCTGGGTGGGGCAGGGGGCGTCGGATGGCTACACCTTC.

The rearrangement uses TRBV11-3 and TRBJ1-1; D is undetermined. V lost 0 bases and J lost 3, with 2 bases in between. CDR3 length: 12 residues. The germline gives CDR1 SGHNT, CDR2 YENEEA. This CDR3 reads CASSLDDTEAFF. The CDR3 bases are TGTGCCAGCAGCTTAGATGACACTGAAGCTTTCTTT.

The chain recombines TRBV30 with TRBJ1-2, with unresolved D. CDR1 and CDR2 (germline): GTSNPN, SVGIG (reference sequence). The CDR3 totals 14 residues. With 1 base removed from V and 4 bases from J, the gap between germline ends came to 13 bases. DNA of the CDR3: TGTGCCTGGAGTGGATTGACGACACTCTATGGCTACACCTTC. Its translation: CAWSGLTTLYGYTF.

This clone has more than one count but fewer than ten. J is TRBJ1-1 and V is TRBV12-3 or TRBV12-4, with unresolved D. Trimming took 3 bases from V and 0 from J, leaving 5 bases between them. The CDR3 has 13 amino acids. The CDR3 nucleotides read TGTGCCAGCAGTTTGGGCATGAACACTGAAGCTTTCTTT. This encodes CASSLGMNTEAFF.

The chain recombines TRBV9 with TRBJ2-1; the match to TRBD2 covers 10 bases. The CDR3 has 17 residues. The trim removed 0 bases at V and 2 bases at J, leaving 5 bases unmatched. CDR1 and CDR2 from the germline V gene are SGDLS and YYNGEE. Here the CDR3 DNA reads TGTGCCAGCAGCGTAGCTCGGACTAGCGGCGCCTACAATGAGCAGTTCTTC. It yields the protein CASSVARTSGAYNEQFF.

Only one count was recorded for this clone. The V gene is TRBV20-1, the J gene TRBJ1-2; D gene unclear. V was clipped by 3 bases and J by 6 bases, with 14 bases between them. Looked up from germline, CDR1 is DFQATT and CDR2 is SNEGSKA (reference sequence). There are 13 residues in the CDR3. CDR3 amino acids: CSASEGSGDGYTF. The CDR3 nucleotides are TGCAGTGCTAGTGAAGGATCGGGAGATGGCTACACCTTC.

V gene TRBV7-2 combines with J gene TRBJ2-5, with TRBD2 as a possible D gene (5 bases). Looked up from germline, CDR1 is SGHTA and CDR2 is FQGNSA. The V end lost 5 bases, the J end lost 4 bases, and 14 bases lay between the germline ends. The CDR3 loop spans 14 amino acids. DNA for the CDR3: TGTGCCAGCAGCCGGGGTACTAGTGTAGAGACCCAGTACTTC. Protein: CASSRGTSVETQYF.

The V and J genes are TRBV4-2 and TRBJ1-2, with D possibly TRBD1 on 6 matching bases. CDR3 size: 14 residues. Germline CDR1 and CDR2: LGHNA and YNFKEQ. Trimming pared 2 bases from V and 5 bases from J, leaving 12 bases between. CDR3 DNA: TGTGCCAGCAGCCAAATACAGGGCCCGTATGGCTACACCTTC. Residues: CASSQIQGPYGYTF.

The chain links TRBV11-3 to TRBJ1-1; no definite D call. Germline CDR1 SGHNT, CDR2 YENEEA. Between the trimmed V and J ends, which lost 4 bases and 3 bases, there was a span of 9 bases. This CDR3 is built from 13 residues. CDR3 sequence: CASSSQSYTEAFF. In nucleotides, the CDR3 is TGTGCCAGCAGCTCTCAGAGTTACACTGAAGCTTTCTTT.

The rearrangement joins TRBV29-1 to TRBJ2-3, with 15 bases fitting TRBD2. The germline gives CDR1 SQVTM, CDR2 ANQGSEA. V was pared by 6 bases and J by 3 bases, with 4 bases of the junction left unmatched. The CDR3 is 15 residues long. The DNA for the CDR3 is TGCAGCGTAGCCGGGACTAGCGGGAGGACAGATACGCAGTATTTT. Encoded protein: CSVAGTSGRTDTQYF.

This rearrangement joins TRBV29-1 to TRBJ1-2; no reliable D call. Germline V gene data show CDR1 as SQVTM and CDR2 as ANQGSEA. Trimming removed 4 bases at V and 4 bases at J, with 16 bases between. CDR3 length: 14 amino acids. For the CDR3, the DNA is TGCAGCGTTGTATCGAGAGGGCGAGGCTATGGCTACACCTTC. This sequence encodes CSVVSRGRGYGYTF.

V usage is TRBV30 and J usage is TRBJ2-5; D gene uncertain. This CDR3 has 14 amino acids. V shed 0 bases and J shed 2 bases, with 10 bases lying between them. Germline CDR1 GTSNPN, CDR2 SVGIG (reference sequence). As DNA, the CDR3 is TGTGCCTGGAGTGTATGGGTCCGGCAAGAGACCCAGTACTTC. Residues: CAWSVWVRQETQYF.

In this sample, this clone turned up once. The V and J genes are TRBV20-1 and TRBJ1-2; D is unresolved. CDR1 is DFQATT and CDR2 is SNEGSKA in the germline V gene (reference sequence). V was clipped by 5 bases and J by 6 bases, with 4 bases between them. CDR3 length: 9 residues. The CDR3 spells CSAGNGYTF. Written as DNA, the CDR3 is TGCAGTGCTGGGAATGGCTACACCTTC.

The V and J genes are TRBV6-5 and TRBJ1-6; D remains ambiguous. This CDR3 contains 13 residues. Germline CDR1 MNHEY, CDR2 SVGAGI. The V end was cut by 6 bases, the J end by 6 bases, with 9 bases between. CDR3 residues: CASSRGINSPLHF. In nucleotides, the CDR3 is TGTGCCAGCAGCCGTGGCATTAATTCACCCCTCCACTTT.

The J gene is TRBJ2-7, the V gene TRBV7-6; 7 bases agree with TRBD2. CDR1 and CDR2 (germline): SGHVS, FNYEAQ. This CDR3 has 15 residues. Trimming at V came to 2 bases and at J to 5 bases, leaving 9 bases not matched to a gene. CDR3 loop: CASSLPGLLGHEQYF. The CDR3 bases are TGTGCCAGCAGCTTACCGGGACTATTAGGGCACGAGCAGTACTTC.

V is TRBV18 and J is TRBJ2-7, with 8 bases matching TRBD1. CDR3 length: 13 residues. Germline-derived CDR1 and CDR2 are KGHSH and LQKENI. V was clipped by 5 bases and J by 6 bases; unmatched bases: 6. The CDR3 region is CASSAGGQGEQYF. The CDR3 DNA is TGTGCCAGCTCAGCCGGTGGACAGGGCGAGCAGTACTTC.